A single sample is the source of the 13 T cell receptor beta chains below, sequenced in a study of cytomegalovirus exposure and HLA in healthy donors. Repertoires were generated with immunoSEQ multiplex PCR, while TCRdb's copy carries only in-frame clones and drops some. The table shows 250,000 to 300,000 clones, with roughly 85% occurring only once. The sample was PBMCs. These receptors all come from a woman younger than 30 in good health and CMV-seronegative.

V is TRBV29-1 and J is TRBJ2-3, with a weak D call TRBD2 (6 bases). CDR1 is SQVTM, CDR2 ANQGSEA, per germline. The CDR3 is made up of 15 amino acids. V was pared by 7 bases and J by 2 bases, with 19 bases between. CDR3 bases: TGCAGCGGGGCGCCGGGACTTCTCCACACAGATACGCAGTATTTT. Protein product: CSGAPGLLHTDTQYF.

This clone showed up just a few times. This rearrangement joins TRBV27 to TRBJ2-7, with a tentative D call TRBD1 (6 bases). Germline V gene sequence: CDR1 MNHEY, CDR2 SMNVEV (reference sequence). V was trimmed by 6 bases and J by 3 bases, leaving 15 bases between them. The CDR3 runs 14 residues. The CDR3 sequence: CASRSRGSYYEQYF. The CDR3 bases are TGTGCCAGCAGGTCCAGGGGCAGCTACTACGAGCAGTACTTC.

V is TRBV7-9 and J is TRBJ1-3; the D gene is possibly TRBD1 (6 bases). The ends were cut back, 5 bases at V and 2 bases at J, with 10 bases in the middle. The CDR3 covers 14 residues. Germline V gives CDR1 SEHNR, CDR2 FQNEAQ (reference sequence). The CDR3 is CASSRGGTGNTIYF. In nucleotides, the CDR3 is TGTGCCAGCAGCCGAGGGGGAACTGGAAACACCATATATTTT. The full variable domain, with the rest looked up from reference TRBV7-9 and TRBJ1-3, is DTGVSQNPRHKITKRGQNVTFRCDPISEHNRLYWYRQTLGQGPEFLTYFQNEAQLEKSRLLSDRFSAERPKGSFSTLEIQRTEQGDSAMYLCASSRGGTGNTIYFGEGSWLTVV.

The rearrangement uses TRBV30 and TRBJ1-2; 8 nucleotides agree with TRBD1. The CDR3 consists of 11 residues. CDR1 GTSNPN and CDR2 SVGIG come from the germline V gene (reference sequence). Losses at the gene ends were 8 bases for V and 4 bases for J; bases not matched to a gene: 3. CDR3 DNA: TGTGCCGGACAGGGCCTCTATGGCTACACCTTC. Translation gives CAGQGLYGYTF.

The J gene is TRBJ1-5, the V gene TRBV30, with D unclear. V gave up 0 bases and J gave up 9 bases, with 21 bases separating them. The CDR3 is 16 amino acids. From germline, CDR1 is GTSNPN and CDR2 SVGIG (reference sequence). CDR3 amino acids: CAWSVGESYSNGPQHF. The CDR3 nucleotides are TGTGCCTGGAGTGTAGGCGAATCGTATAGCAATGGGCCCCAGCATTTT.

The CDR3 sequence is CASGPRPGTGLIYEQYF. For the CDR3, the DNA is TGTGCTAGTGGTCCACGCCCGGGGACAGGCCTTATTTACGAGCAGTACTTC. V is TRBV12-5 and J is TRBJ2-7; TRBD1 agrees at 8 bases. Unmatched junction bases numbered 16, after V lost 5 bases and J lost 4 bases. Germline CDR1 reads LGHNT; CDR2 reads FRNRAP. The CDR3 length is 17 residues.

The rearrangement joins TRBV27 to TRBJ2-4, with 7 positions matching TRBD1. Germline-derived CDR1 and CDR2 are MNHEY and SMNVEV (reference sequence). The V segment lost 5 bases and the J segment 5 bases; nucleotides outside the gene matches: 12. The CDR3 sequence is 16 residues long. The chain's CDR3 is CASSPGDRWDENIQYF. CDR3 DNA sequence: TGTGCCAGCAGTCCCGGGGACAGATGGGATGAAAACATTCAGTACTTC.

V is TRBV6-1 and J is TRBJ1-2; D gene ambiguous. V shed 0 bases and J shed 2 bases, with 10 bases lying between them. There are 15 residues in the CDR3. Germline V gene lookup returns CDR1 MNHNS and CDR2 SASEGT. CDR3 bases: TGTGCCAGCAGTGAAGCAAGACATATCAACTATGGCTACACCTTC. Translation gives CASSEARHINYGYTF.

The CDR3 bases are TGTGCCAGCAACCCTTTTCCGGGACAATCCTACGAGCAGTACTTC. Its protein is CASNPFPGQSYEQYF. This chain links TRBV28 with TRBJ2-7; maybe TRBD1 (6 bases). CDR1 is MDHEN and CDR2 is SYDVKM in the germline V gene. Trimming cost V 7 bases and J 1 base, with 17 bases left between them. CDR3 length: 15 residues.

This clone was detected once. The chain employs TRBV18 and TRBJ2-5; TRBD2 aligns across 9 bases. The germline CDR1 and CDR2 sequences are KGHSH and LQKENI. The CDR3 covers 17 residues. The V and J ends lost 4 bases and 4 bases, in that order; junction bases with no gene match: 13. CDR3 coding DNA: TGTGCCAGCTCACGTTTGCCTGGGAGAGCGGGGGGAGAGACCCAGTACTTC. As protein: CASSRLPGRAGGETQYF.

This clone is a singleton in its sample. This sequence joins TRBV10-3 and TRBJ2-3; D unresolved. V lost 2 bases to trimming and J lost 1 base, with 4 bases between them. CDR3 length: 13 amino acids. Germline assignment: CDR1 ENHRY and CDR2 SYGVKD. The CDR3: CAISERGTDTQYF. CDR3 sequence (DNA): TGTGCCATCAGTGAGCGGGGCACAGATACGCAGTATTTT.

The chain combines TRBV7-9 with TRBJ2-7, with D hard to call. CDR1 is SEHNR and CDR2 is FQNEAQ in the germline V gene (reference sequence). The CDR3 loop spans 12 amino acids. V lost 4 bases and J 6 bases, leaving 10 bases between the germline ends. The CDR3 DNA reads TGTGCCAGCAGCTCCGAGTTCTCCGAGCAGTACTTC. Protein product: CASSSEFSEQYF.

The genes are TRBV4-3 and TRBJ2-2; tentatively, D is TRBD2 (6 bases). This CDR3 spans 15 amino acids. V lost 3 bases, J lost 0 bases, and 8 bases lay in between. The germline V gene has CDR1 LGHNA and CDR2 YSLEER. The CDR3: CASSQGGTNTGELFF. Written as DNA, the CDR3 is TGCGCCAGCAGCCAGGGGGGTACGAACACCGGGGAGCTGTTTTTT.